This TCR beta chain is drawn from a study of OX40 agonist ivuxolimab in advanced cancers. The study in broad terms: Ivuxolimab was an agonistic, fully human IgG2 monoclonal antibody directed against OX40 (CD134), a costimulatory receptor. Intravenous ivuxolimab was administered to patients every 2 weeks at six dose levels: 0.01, 0.1, 0.3, 1.5, 3 and 10 mg/kg. Of the approximately 50 dose-escalation patients, hepatocellular carcinoma was present in roughly 19, melanoma in roughly 15, renal cell carcinoma in 9 and head and neck cancer in 9. The dose-escalation cohort was roughly 83% male with a mean age of approximately 60 years, ranging from about 23 to 85. Patients were allowed to have had prior anti-PD-1, anti-PD-L1 or anti-CTLA-4 therapy, and around two fifths of the dose-escalation patients had been treated with checkpoint inhibitors. Partial responses occurred in three dose-escalation patients, of whom one had hepatocellular carcinoma and two had cutaneous melanoma. Peripheral TCRbeta sequencing aimed to test whether ivuxolimab altered TCR sequence diversity and caused clonal T-cell expansion. The paper reports the monotherapy dose-escalation portion (N of about 47 patients) of the phase I ivuxolimab trial.

In regard to this clone: This receptor's antigen is unknown. Base qualities were left out, and no much larger clone turns up one base away.

To sequence the TCRbeta CDR3 region, genomic DNA was isolated from the sorted cells. The immunoSEQ Assay was used to sequence the TCRbeta CDR3 regions. TCRdb mirrors the immuneACCESS table, restricted to in-frame sequences. Some clones are absent from its copies; in checked studies, under half trace to an unresolved V gene, and the reason for the others is unknown. Present in this sample are about 46,000 clones, more than 70% of which were seen just once. The ten largest account for less than 0.75% of the sample. Patients with a history of autoimmune disease or receiving systemic immunosuppression were excluded from the trial. Peripheral blood for TCR sequencing was collected from all dose cohorts at baseline, on cycle 4 day 1, and on cycle 7 day 1. Samples were obtained from an open-label, multicenter, first-in-human phase I dose-escalation trial of ivuxolimab. The trial enrolled adults with locally advanced or metastatic head and neck squamous cell, hepatocellular, melanoma or renal cell carcinoma. Before TCR sequencing, CD4+ T cells and CD8+ T cells from peripheral blood were sorted into separate populations.

Overall study results and their limits: Low levels of normalized T-cell clonal expansion were also seen in some patients who did not respond. Clonal expansion of both CD4+ and CD8+ blood T cells was observed from baseline to week 6 at doses 0.1 to 3.0 mg/kg. After ivuxolimab, expanded clones were on average more numerous among CD8+ T cells than among CD4+ T cells. The antigen specificity of the clonally expanded peripheral T cells was not determined. In partial responders in the 0.1-3.0 mg/kg groups, normalized peripheral clonal expansion was found to be among the lowest, especially among CD8+ T cells.

The germline V and J ends show losses of 5 bases and 9 bases respectively, and no gene match explains 9 bases of the junction. As encoded in the germline V gene (reference sequence), CDR1 is LNHDA while CDR2 is SQIVND. The CDR3, cysteine through phenylalanine, is 15 amino acids long. Here the CDR3 DNA is all that survives: 45 bases in frame from base 1. The material was CD4+ or CD8+ T cells sorted from blood, obtained in a trial of the OX40 agonist ivuxolimab. Recombination linked TRBV19 to TRBJ1-6, with 8 junctional bases fitting TRBD1. The source is an adult with an advanced solid tumor such as melanoma, head and neck, liver or kidney cancer. CDR3 reads: CASSGGDRGFSPLHF. The bases are TGTGCCAGTAGTGGGGGAGACAGGGGTTTTTCACCCCTCCACTTT.